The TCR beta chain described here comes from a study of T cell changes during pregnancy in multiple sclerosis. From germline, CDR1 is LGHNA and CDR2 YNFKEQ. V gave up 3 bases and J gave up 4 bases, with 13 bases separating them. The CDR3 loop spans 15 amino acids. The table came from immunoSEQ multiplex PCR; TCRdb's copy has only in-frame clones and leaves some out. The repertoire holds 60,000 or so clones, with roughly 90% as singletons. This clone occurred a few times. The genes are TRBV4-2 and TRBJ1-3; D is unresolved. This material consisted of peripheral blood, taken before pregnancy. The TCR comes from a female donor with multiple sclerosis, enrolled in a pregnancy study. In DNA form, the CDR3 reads TGTGCCAGCAGCCAGTGGGCGGCGGGAGGAAACACCATATATTTT. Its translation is CASSQWAAGGNTIYF.